This entry concerns a single T cell receptor (beta chain). These data originate in a study of blood T cell repertoires in COVID-19. Study background: The United States, Italy and Spain supplied acute and convalescent COVID-19 samples. PBMCs, B-cell-depleted T cells, or T cells provided the cDNA or gDNA that made up the material.

Germline V gene data show CDR1 as LNHDA and CDR2 as SQIVND (reference sequence). There are 14 residues in the CDR3. With 6 bases removed from V and 5 bases from J, the gap between germline ends came to 16 bases. In the authors' workflow: Cell counts per sample came from amplifying reference gene primers. Some clones are missing from TCRdb's copy, which holds only in-frame ones; the method was immunoSEQ multiplex PCR. V and J calls and clone size are as listed in that table; D and trimming were resolved from the DNA. The sample has a few hundred thousand clones, approximately 86% seen once. Seattle enrolled patients during active infection and tracked them longitudinally.

The receptor's source is a woman in her fifties or sixties with COVID-19, enrolled during active disease. This rearrangement joins TRBV19 to TRBJ2-5; TRBD2 might be the D (6 bases). The sample was peripheral blood. The CDR3 reads CASRPRLGGETQYF. The CDR3 nucleotides are TGTGCCAGTAGACCTCGACTCGGAGGGGAGACCCAGTACTTC.